This T cell receptor (beta chain) was obtained from a study of blood T cell repertoires in COVID-19. Across the study: From T cells, B-cell-depleted T cells, or PBMCs came the material, which was cDNA or gDNA.

In the source study's methods: Estimates of nucleated cell counts were drawn from the amplification of reference gene primers. This table comes from immunoSEQ multiplex PCR, and its TCRdb copy is limited to in-frame clones, with some not included. Clone size and V and J calls were adopted from that table, with D and trimming inferred from the DNA. The table has 50,000 to 65,000 clones, around 85% seen once. The CDR3 sequence is 14 residues long. Germline V gene lookup returns CDR1 SEHNR and CDR2 FQNEAQ (reference sequence). Deletions cut 4 bases from V and 6 bases from J, with 15 bases between. V gene TRBV7-9 combines with J gene TRBJ1-1; D is perhaps TRBD1 (5 bases). The clonotype was recovered from a human donor in a cohort sampled during active COVID-19. Sample: peripheral blood. CDR3 loop: CASSSFAQDAEAFF. The CDR3 DNA reads TGTGCCAGCAGCTCCTTCGCACAGGACGCTGAAGCTTTCTTT. The full variable domain, completed using reference TRBV7-9 and TRBJ1-1, is DTGVSQNPRHKITKRGQNVTFRCDPISEHNRLYWYRQTLGQGPEFLTYFQNEAQLEKSRLLSDRFSAERPKGSFSTLEIQRTEQGDSAMYLCASSSFAQDAEAFFGQGTRLTVV.